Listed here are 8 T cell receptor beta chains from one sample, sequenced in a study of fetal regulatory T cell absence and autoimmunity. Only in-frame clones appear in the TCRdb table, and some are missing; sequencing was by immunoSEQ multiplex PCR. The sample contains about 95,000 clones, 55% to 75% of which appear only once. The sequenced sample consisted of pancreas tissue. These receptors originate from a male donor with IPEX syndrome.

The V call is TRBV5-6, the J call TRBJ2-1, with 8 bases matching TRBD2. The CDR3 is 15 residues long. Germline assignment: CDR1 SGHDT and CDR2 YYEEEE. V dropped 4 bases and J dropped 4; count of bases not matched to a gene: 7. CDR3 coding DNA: TGTGCCAGCAGCCCCCGCGGGAGGTCTTACAATGAGCAGTTCTTC. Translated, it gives CASSPRGRSYNEQFF.

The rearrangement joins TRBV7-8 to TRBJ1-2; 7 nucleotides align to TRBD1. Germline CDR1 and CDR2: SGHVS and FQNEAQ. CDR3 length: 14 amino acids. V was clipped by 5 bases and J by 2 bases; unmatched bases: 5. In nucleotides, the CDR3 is TGTGCCAGCAGCCCTTGGACAGGAAACTATGGCTACACCTTC. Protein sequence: CASSPWTGNYGYTF.

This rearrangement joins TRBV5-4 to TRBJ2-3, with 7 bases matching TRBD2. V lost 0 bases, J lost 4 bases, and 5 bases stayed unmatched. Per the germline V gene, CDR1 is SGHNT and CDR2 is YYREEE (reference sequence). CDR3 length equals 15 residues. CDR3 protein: CASSLDGRSADTQYF. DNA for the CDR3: TGTGCCAGCAGCTTGGACGGGAGGTCCGCAGATACGCAGTATTTT.

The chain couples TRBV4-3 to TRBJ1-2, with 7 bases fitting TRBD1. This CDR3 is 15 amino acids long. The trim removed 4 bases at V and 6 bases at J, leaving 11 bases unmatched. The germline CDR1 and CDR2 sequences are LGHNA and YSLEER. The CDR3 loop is CASSPKSRGLHGYTF. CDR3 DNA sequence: TGCGCCAGCAGCCCTAAAAGTAGGGGGCTCCATGGCTACACCTTC.

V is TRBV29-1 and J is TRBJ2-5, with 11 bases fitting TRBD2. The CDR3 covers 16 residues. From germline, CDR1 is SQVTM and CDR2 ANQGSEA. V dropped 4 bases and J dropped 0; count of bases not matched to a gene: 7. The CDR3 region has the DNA TGCAGCGTTGTTAGTAGCGGGGGGGAGTACCAAGAGACCCAGTACTTC. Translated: CSVVSSGGEYQETQYF.

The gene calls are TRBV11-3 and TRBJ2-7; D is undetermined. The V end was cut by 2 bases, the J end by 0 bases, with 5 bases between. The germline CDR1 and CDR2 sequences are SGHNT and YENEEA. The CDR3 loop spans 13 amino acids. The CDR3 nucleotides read TGTGCCAGCAGCTTACACAACTCCTACGAGCAGTACTTC. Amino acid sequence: CASSLHNSYEQYF.

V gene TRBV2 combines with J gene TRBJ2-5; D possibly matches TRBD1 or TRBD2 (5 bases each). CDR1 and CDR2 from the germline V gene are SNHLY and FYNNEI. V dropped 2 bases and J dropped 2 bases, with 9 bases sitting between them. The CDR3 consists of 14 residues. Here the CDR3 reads CASSELEGQETQYF. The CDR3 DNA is TGTGCCAGCAGTGAACTTGAGGGGCAAGAGACCCAGTACTTC. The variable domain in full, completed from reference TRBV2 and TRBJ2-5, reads EPEVTQTPSHQVTQMGQEVILRCVPISNHLYFYWYRQILGQKVEFLVSFYNNEISEKSEIFDDQFSVERPDGSNFTLKIRSTKLEDSAMYFCASSELEGQETQYFGPGTRLLVL.

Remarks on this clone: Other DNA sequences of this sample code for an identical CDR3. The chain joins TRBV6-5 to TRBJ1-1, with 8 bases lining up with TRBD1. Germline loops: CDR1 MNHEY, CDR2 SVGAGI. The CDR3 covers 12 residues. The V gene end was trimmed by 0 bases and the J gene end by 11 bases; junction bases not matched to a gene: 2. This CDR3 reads CASSYSTGEAFF. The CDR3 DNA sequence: TGTGCCAGCAGTTACTCGACAGGGGAGGCTTTCTTT.